This T cell receptor (beta chain) appears in the sequencing data of a study of tissue T cells after allogeneic stem cell transplantation. Notes on the study in general: In patients and mice, blood and spleen missed much of tissue repertoire. Shared clones across patients were few; motif clustering revealed tissue-specific shared signatures. Sampling depth was limited, and the cohort was small and clinically varied. TCR repertoires tracked anatomic similarity, regardless of disease or transplant status.

Measured with immunoSEQ multiplex PCR; TCRdb has only the in-frame clones, and not every one. The sample lists tens of thousands of clones; roughly 73% were seen once. This clone has just a few counts. Its antigen is undetermined. Any gene name here is a mouse gene name. The DNA ends 1 residue before the CDR3 does, and the rest of the CDR3 is filled in from the germline J gene. Trimming removed 0 bases from V and 6 bases from J, with 6 bases in between. The CDR3 length is 12 residues. Germline V lookup: CDR1 SNHLY, CDR2 FYNGKV (reference sequence). The V gene is TRBV3, the J gene TRBJ2-7, with a weak D call TRBD1 (5 bases). Sample: sorted cells pooled from one or two spleens. The receptor was isolated from a pool of C57BL/6 mice in good health. The covered CDR3 bases are TGTGCCAGCAGCTTAGCCAGGGTTGAACAGTAC. Translating it yields CASSLARVEQY. The whole CDR3 reads CASSLARVEQYF.